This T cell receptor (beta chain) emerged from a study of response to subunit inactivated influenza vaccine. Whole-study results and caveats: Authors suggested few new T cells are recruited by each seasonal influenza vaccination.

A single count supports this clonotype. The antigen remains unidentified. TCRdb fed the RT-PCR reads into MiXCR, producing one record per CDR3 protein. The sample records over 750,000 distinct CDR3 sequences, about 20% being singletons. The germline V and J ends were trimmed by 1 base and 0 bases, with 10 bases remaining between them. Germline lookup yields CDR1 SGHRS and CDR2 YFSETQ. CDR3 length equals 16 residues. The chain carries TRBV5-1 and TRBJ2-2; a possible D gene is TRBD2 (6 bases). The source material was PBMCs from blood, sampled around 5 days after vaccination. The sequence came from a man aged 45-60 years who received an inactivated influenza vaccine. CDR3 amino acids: CASSLWGDSNTGELFF. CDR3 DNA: TGCGCCAGCAGCTTGTGGGGGGACTCGAACACCGGGGAGCTGTTTTTT. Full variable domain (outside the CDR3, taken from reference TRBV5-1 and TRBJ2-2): KAGVTQTPRYLIKTRGQQVTLSCSPISGHRSVSWYQQTPGQGLQFLFEYFSETQRNKGNFPGRFSGRQFSNSRSEMNVSTLELGDSALYLCASSLWGDSNTGELFFGEGSRLTVL.